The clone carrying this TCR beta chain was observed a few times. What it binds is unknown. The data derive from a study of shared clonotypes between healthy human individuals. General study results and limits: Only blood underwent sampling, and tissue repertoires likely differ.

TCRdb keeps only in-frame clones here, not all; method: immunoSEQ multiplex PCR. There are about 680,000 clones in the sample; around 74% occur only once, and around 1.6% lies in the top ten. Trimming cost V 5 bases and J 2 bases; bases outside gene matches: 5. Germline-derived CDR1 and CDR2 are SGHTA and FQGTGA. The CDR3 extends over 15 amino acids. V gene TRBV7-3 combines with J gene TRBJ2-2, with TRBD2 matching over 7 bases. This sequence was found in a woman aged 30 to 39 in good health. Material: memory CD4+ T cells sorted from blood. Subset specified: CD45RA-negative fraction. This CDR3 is CASSVAGGNTGELFF. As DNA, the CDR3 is TGTGCCAGCAGCGTAGCGGGTGGAAACACCGGGGAGCTGTTTTTT.